This T cell receptor beta chain comes out of a study of blood T cells in healthy people across ages (dated by TCRdb to about 2015). As for the study more broadly: In model experiments, template switching captured roughly one uniquely barcoded TCR beta cDNA molecule for every two T cells. The study measured age-related changes in TCR beta repertoire diversity using deep sequencing normalized with unique cDNA molecular identifiers. Four age groups were formed from the donors: young (average roughly 15 years), middle-aged (approximately 40), aged (approximately 60) and long-lived (more than 75). To avoid experimental bias, donors of different ages were spread randomly across the sequencing lanes. Two additional independent replicas of 1 million unique cDNA reads from the same blood draw were analyzed for two donors (one aged 18 to 29 and one aged 80 or older).

From the cysteine up to the phenylalanine, the CDR3 has a length of 12 residues. Of all the DNA, just the CDR3 is kept, 36 bases in frame from base 1. Sequences SQVTM (CDR1) and ANQGSEA (CDR2) are obtained from the germline V gene. V loses 5 bases of germline sequence and J loses 1 base, and the interval between the two ends is 6 bases. This clonotype came up a few times. Its antigen is unknown. No base qualities exist here, and no much larger clone lies one base off it. The 39 donors, aged about 6 to 95 years, were systemically healthy Caucasian individuals from Russia. About 9.8 milliliters of peripheral blood were drawn from each donor into EDTA-treated Vacutainer tubes. Ficoll-Paque density-gradient centrifugation was used to isolate PBMCs, with at least 6.5 million per sample. Trizol reagent was used to extract total RNA from PBMCs, with at least 6 micrograms per sample. For every donor, flow cytometry on a PBMC aliquot measured the percentage of naive CD45RAhigh/CD27high T cells.

Points the paper makes about the study in general: Estimates of total diversity based on one million sequenced T cells were regarded as lower bounds and as underestimates. Compared with the aged group, the long-lived group had more naive CD4+ T cells, fewer expanded clones and increased TCR diversity, a pattern suggesting age selection. Because the CMV infection status of the donors was unknown, age-related changes in expanded clonotypes may potentially have been confounded. Since profiling was done on bulk unsorted PBMCs, naive and antigen-experienced compartments could not be conclusively compared. There was a strong correlation between observed TCR beta diversity and the percentage of naive T cells measured by flow cytometry. As age increased, observed TCR beta diversity per million T cells dropped in a roughly linear way, and a significant reduction was already evident by age 40.

The protocol used for the library was 5' RACE. Sequencing took place on an Illumina HiSeq 2500. The second PCR ran for about 6 to 12 cycles and used a J-beta primer mix along with a sample-barcoded 5' primer. A template-switch 5' adaptor carrying 12 random nucleotides introduced a unique molecular identifier onto each TCR beta cDNA molecule. Each sample yielded at least 2.5 million CDR3-containing paired-end reads. First-strand cDNA was synthesized from all RNA with the Mint cDNA synthesis kit, primed by a TRBC-specific oligonucleotide. Following uracil-DNA glycosylase treatment, a first 18-cycle PCR with universal primers M1SS and BC2_uni_R was performed on all cDNA. As for the authors' bioinformatics: Normalization of each sample was performed by random selection of 1 million high-quality reads, each carrying a distinct molecular identifier. Instead of being binned into consensus sequences, reads that shared molecular identifiers were thrown out. CDR3 identification, clonotype clustering and error correction used MiTCR with a Q25 quality threshold and the strictest error-elimination algorithm. A nonparametric unseen species model with Euler transformation was used to estimate a lower bound on total TCR beta diversity. TCRdb trimmed the raw reads at Q25, called clones with MiXCR and kept productive beta chains. Each entry is one CDR3 protein sequence, shown with its most common DNA and genes. In this record, the V and J calls reflect TCRdb's handling and not the investigators' own analysis. This sample holds 1,500,000 or so distinct CDR3 sequences; approximately 59% were observed only once. The ten top clones hold about 6.3% of the sample.

This TCR was recovered from a man aged 18 to 30 in good health. The rearrangement joined TRBV29-1 to TRBJ2-1; the D segment could be TRBD2, given 5 matching bases. Sequenced input: blood. The nucleotides are TGCAGCGTTTCGGGGTCCTACAATGAGCAGTTCTTC. Its protein product is CSVSGSYNEQFF.